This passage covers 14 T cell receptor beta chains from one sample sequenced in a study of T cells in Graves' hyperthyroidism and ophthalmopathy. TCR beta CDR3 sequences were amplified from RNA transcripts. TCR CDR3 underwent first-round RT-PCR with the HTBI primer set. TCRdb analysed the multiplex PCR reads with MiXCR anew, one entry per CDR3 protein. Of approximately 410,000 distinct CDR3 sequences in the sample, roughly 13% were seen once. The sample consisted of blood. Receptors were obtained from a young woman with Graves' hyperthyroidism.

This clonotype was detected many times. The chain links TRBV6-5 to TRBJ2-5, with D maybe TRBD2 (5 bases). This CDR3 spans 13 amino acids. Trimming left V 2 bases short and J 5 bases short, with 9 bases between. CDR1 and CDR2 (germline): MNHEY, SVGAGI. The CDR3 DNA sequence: TGTGCCAGCAGTTACCGGGGAGAGGAGACCCAGTACTTC. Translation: CASSYRGEETQYF.

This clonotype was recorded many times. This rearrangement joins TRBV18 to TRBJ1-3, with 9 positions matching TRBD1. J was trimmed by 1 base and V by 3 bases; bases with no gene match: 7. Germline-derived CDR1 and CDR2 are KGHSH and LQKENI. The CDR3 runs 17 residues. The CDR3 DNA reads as TGTGCCAGCTCACCGGGTATGGGACAGGGATCTGGAAACACCATATATTTT. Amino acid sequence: CASSPGMGQGSGNTIYF.

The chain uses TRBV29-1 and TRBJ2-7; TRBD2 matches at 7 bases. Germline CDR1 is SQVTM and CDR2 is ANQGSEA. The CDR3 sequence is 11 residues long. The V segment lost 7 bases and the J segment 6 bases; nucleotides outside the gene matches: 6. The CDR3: CSGGGGGEQYF. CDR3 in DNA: TGCAGCGGGGGGGGGGGTGGCGAGCAGTACTTC.

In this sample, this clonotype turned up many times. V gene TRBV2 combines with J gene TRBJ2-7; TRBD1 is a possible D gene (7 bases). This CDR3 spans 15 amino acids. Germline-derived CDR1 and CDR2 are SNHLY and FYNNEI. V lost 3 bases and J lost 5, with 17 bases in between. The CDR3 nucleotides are TGTGCCAGCAGTGAGGAGGGGGCGATAGGGAACGAGCAGTACTTC. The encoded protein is CASSEEGAIGNEQYF.

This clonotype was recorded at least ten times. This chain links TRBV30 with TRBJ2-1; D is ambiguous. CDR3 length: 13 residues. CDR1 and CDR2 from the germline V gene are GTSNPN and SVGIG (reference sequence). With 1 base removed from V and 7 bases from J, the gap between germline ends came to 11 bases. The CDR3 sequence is CAWSAGWVNEQFF. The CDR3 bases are TGTGCCTGGAGTGCAGGCTGGGTTAATGAGCAGTTCTTC.

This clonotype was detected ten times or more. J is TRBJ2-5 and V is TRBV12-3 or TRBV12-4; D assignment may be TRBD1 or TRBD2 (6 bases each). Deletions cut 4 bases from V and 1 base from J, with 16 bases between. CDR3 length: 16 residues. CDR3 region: CASSSMAGHRQETQYF. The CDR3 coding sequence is TGTGCCAGCAGTTCTATGGCGGGACACCGCCAAGAGACCCAGTACTTC.

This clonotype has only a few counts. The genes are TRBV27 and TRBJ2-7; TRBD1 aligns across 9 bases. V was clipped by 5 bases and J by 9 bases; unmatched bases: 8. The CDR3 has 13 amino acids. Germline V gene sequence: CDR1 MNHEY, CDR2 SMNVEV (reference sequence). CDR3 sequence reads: CASSRTGAGVQYF. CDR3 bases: TGTGCCAGCAGTCGGACAGGGGCGGGAGTGCAGTACTTC.

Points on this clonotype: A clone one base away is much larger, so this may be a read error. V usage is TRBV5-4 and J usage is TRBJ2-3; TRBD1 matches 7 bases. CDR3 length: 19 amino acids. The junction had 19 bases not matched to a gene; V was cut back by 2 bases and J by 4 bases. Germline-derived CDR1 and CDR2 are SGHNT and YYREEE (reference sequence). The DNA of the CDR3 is TGTGCCAGCAGCTTCCCTAAGGTTGACAGGGAGCCCCGCGCAGATACGCAGTATTTT. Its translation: CASSFPKVDREPRADTQYF. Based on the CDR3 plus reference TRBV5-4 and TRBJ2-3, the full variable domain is ETGVTQSPTHLIKTRGQQVTLRCSSQSGHNTVSWYQQALGQGPQFIFQYYREEENGRGNFPPRFSGLQFPNYSSELNVNALELDDSALYLCASSFPKVDREPRADTQYFGPGTRLTVL.

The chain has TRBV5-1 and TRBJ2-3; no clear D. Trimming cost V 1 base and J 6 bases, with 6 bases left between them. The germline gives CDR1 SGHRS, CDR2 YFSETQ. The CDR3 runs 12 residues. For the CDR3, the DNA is TGCGCCAGCAGCTTGACTCAGGATACGCAGTATTTT. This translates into CASSLTQDTQYF.

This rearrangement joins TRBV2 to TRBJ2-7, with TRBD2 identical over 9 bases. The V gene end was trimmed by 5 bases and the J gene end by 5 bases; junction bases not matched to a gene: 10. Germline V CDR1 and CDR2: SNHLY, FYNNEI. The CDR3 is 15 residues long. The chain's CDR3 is CASSYSSGVPNEQYF. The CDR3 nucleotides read TGTGCCAGCAGTTATTCTAGCGGGGTACCTAACGAGCAGTACTTC.

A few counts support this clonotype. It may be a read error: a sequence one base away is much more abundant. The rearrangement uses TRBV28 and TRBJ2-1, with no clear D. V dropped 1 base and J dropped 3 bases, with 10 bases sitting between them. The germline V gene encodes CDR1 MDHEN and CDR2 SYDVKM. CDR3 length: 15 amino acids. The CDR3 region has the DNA TGTGCCAGCAGTTTATCCCTGGGTGGCTACAATGAGCAGTTCTTC. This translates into CASSLSLGGYNEQFF.

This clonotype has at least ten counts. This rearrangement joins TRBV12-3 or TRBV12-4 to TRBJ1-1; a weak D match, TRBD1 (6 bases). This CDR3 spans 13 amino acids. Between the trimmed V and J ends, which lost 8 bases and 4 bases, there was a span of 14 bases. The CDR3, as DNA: TGTGCCAGCTCGAAGGGGGGTATCACTGAAGCTTTCTTT. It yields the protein CASSKGGITEAFF.

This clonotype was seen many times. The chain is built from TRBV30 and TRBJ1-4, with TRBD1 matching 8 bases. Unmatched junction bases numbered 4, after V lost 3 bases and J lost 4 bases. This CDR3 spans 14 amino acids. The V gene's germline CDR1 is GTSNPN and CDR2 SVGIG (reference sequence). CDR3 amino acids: CAWSPTGVNEKLFF. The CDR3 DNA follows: TGTGCCTGGAGCCCGACAGGGGTTAATGAAAAACTGTTTTTT. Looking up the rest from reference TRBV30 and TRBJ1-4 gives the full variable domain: SQTIHQWPATLVQPVGSPLSLECTVEGTSNPNLYWYRQAAGRGLQLLFYSVGIGQISSEVPQNLSASRPQDRQFILSSKKLLLSDSGFYLCAWSPTGVNEKLFFGSGTQLSVL.

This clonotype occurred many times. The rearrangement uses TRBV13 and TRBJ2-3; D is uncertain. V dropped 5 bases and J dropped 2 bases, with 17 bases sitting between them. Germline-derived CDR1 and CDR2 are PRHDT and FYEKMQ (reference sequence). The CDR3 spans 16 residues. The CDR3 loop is CASSPNPDGVTDTQYF. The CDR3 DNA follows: TGTGCCAGCAGCCCCAATCCGGACGGAGTCACAGATACGCAGTATTTT.